The clone carrying this T cell receptor beta chain is a singleton in its sample. The antigen is unknown. The germline V gene encodes CDR1 MDHEN and CDR2 SYDVKM. Trimming left V 3 bases short and J 6 bases short, with 12 bases between. CDR3 size: 14 residues. These data are taken from a study of beta chain features in type 1 diabetes. Study-wide results and caveats: All four CD4+ subsets of Type 1 diabetes patients contained TCRB CDR3s that were moderately but significantly shorter.

Expressed TCRB transcripts were sequenced after all isolated RNA was converted to cDNA. Data came from immunoSEQ multiplex PCR; TCRdb stores just in-frame clones and leaves some out. This sample has 150,000 or so clones, with roughly 9.3% found just once. Sequencing was carried out using central memory CD4+ T cells from blood. This sequence originates from a woman between 40 and 55 years old in good health. This chain links TRBV28 with TRBJ1-5, with TRBD1 as a possible D gene (5 bases). The CDR3 reads CASSLGEAGQPQHF. The CDR3 DNA reads as TGTGCCAGCAGTTTGGGGGAAGCGGGTCAGCCCCAGCATTTT.